A single sample is the source of the 14 T cell receptor beta chains below, sequenced in a study of regulatory dendritic cells for organ transplantation. Generated by immunoSEQ multiplex PCR, the TCRdb table keeps only in-frame clones and is missing some. The sample carries 25,000 to 30,000 clones, around 82% recorded once. The sample taken for sequencing was naive CD8+ T cells from blood. Specified subset: CD45RA+ naive T cells. The source is a human donor in good health.

The chain is built from TRBV9 and TRBJ2-1; 14 positions match TRBD2. There are 16 residues in the CDR3. After removal of 4 bases from V and 5 bases from J, the junction contained 5 bases not matched to a gene. Germline V gene sequence: CDR1 SGDLS, CDR2 YYNGEE. This CDR3 is CASSIRLAGGNNEQFF. CDR3 DNA sequence: TGTGCCAGCAGCATCAGACTAGCGGGGGGGAACAATGAGCAGTTCTTC.

The rearrangement links TRBV5-1 to TRBJ2-2; D is unclear. There are 17 residues in the CDR3. Germline CDR1 reads SGHRS; CDR2 reads YFSETQ. V lost 5 bases, J lost 1 base, and 18 bases lay in between. In nucleotides, the CDR3 is TGCGCCAGCAGTTCCCCTGAGTTAACCCTGAACACCGGGGAGCTGTTTTTT. Translating it yields CASSSPELTLNTGELFF.

The chain recombines TRBV7-2 with TRBJ1-4; the match to TRBD1 covers 8 bases. The V and J ends lost 2 bases and 8 bases, in that order; junction bases with no gene match: 7. The CDR3 loop spans 15 amino acids. From germline, CDR1 is SGHTA and CDR2 FQGNSA. The CDR3 spells CASSLPQGAREKLFF. The CDR3 coding sequence is TGTGCCAGCAGCTTACCCCAGGGGGCGAGAGAAAAACTGTTTTTT.

The rearrangement joins TRBV19 to TRBJ2-1; 13 bases map to TRBD2. J was trimmed by 8 bases and V by 10 bases; bases with no gene match: 11. The CDR3 loop spans 15 amino acids. The germline CDR1 and CDR2 sequences are LNHDA and SQIVND (reference sequence). The CDR3 bases are TGTGCCACACGCTGGACTAGCGGGGGAATCGATGAGCAGTTCTTC. Protein product: CATRWTSGGIDEQFF.

The sample holds one count of this clone. The chain is built from TRBV6-6 and TRBJ2-1; D is possibly TRBD1 (6 bases). The CDR3 totals 16 residues. V lost 0 bases to trimming and J lost 1 base, with 10 bases between them. CDR1 and CDR2 from the germline V gene are MNHNY and SVGAGI (reference sequence). The CDR3: CASSYSGHLSYNEQFF. CDR3 coding DNA: TGTGCCAGCAGTTACTCGGGACACCTGTCCTACAATGAGCAGTTCTTC.

The rearrangement links TRBV9 to TRBJ2-1; the match to TRBD1 covers 7 bases. The germline V gene encodes CDR1 SGDLS and CDR2 YYNGEE. The V and J ends lost 10 bases and 8 bases, in that order; junction bases with no gene match: 15. CDR3 length: 14 residues. In nucleotides, the CDR3 is TGTGCCGCCTCCCCGGGACAGAACCTTCATGAGCAGTTCTTC. Translating it yields CAASPGQNLHEQFF.

The genes are TRBV5-4 and TRBJ1-2; the match to TRBD1 covers 8 bases. The junction had 8 bases not matched to a gene; V was cut back by 5 bases and J by 8 bases. Germline V CDR1 and CDR2: SGHNT, YYREEE (reference sequence). The CDR3 consists of 13 residues. The CDR3 DNA sequence: TGTGCCAGCAGGATGGACAGGGCCAGGGGCTACACCTTC. This translates into CASRMDRARGYTF.

This clone appeared a single time. J is TRBJ1-1 and V is TRBV13; TRBD1 is a possible D gene (5 bases). CDR3 length: 15 amino acids. The germline V gene has CDR1 PRHDT and CDR2 FYEKMQ (reference sequence). V was pared by 7 bases and J by 5 bases, with 20 bases between. CDR3 loop: CASKGVGGALTEAFF. The DNA of the CDR3 is TGTGCCAGCAAAGGAGTGGGAGGGGCGCTTACTGAAGCTTTCTTT.

The J gene is TRBJ2-1, the V gene TRBV9, with TRBD1 as a possible D gene (5 bases). V lost 0 bases and J lost 3, with 10 bases in between. Germline V lookup: CDR1 SGDLS, CDR2 YYNGEE. CDR3 length: 15 residues. This CDR3 reads CASSVEGANYNEQFF. Here the CDR3 DNA reads TGTGCCAGCAGCGTAGAAGGGGCTAACTACAATGAGCAGTTCTTC.

The chain is built from TRBV19 and TRBJ2-1; TRBD1 agrees at 8 bases. Germline values: CDR1 LNHDA, CDR2 SQIVND (reference sequence). CDR3 size: 16 residues. The V and J ends lost 5 bases and 8 bases, in that order; junction bases with no gene match: 14. The CDR3 protein is CASSSSGTGLLDEQFF. The CDR3 DNA is TGTGCCAGTAGTTCCTCCGGGACAGGCCTTTTGGATGAGCAGTTCTTC.

The gene calls are TRBV5-1 and TRBJ2-7, with D tentatively TRBD2 (6 bases). V was clipped by 4 bases and J by 2 bases, with 13 bases between them. Germline lookup yields CDR1 SGHRS and CDR2 YFSETQ. There are 14 residues in the CDR3. The CDR3 nucleotides read TGCGCCAGCAGCACGGCGGGACGGGCCTACGAGCAGTACTTC. Translating it yields CASSTAGRAYEQYF.

This chain links TRBV9 with TRBJ1-2; D possibly corresponds to TRBD1 (5 bases). The CDR3 consists of 16 residues. V lost 0 bases, J lost 0 bases, and 12 bases lay in between. Per germline, CDR1 SGDLS and CDR2 YYNGEE. The CDR3: CASSVEGAGTNYGYTF. The CDR3 DNA is TGTGCCAGCAGCGTAGAAGGGGCAGGAACTAACTATGGCTACACCTTC.

This clone has only a few counts. The rearrangement uses TRBV2 and TRBJ1-1; D ambiguous. This CDR3 contains 12 residues. Looked up from germline, CDR1 is SNHLY and CDR2 is FYNNEI. V lost 8 bases, J lost 1 base, and 8 bases lay in between. CDR3 coding DNA: TGTGCCAGCGGAGCAGAGAACACTGAAGCTTTCTTT. Amino acids: CASGAENTEAFF.

V and J are TRBV19 and TRBJ2-2; the match to TRBD1 covers 8 bases. CDR1 and CDR2 (germline): LNHDA, SQIVND (reference sequence). Losses at the gene ends were 3 bases for V and 3 bases for J; bases not matched to a gene: 6. CDR3 size: 16 residues. CDR3 residues: CASSISGRGHTGELFF. CDR3 DNA: TGTGCCAGTAGTATCTCCGGCAGGGGGCACACCGGGGAGCTGTTTTTT.